What follows is one TCR beta chain and its context. In the original analysis: Estimation of nucleated cell counts relied on the amplification of reference gene primers. The assay was immunoSEQ multiplex PCR, and TCRdb's table has in-frame clones only and misses some. Clone size and V and J calls were adopted from that table, with D and trimming inferred from the DNA. The sample shows about 230,000 clones, over 70% of them seen only once. With 5 bases clipped from V and 4 bases from J, the junction kept 8 bases outside the gene matches. CDR1 and CDR2 (germline): LNHNV, YYDKDF (reference sequence). The CDR3 is made up of 15 amino acids. This record comes from a study of blood T cell repertoires in COVID-19. Turning to the study itself: Researchers got acute and convalescent COVID-19 samples from the United States, Italy and Spain. The cDNA or gDNA used as material had been derived from T cells, B-cell-depleted T cells, or PBMCs.

This TCR was sampled from an elderly woman with acute or convalescent COVID-19. Sequencing was carried out using peripheral blood. The genes are TRBV15 and TRBJ2-3; 8 positions match TRBD2. Here the CDR3 DNA reads TGTGCCACCAGCTCAAGCGGGGGTAGCTCAGATACGCAGTATTTT. It is translated as CATSSSGGSSDTQYF.